Listed below are T cell receptor beta chains from one sample, sequenced in a study of blood T cell repertoires in COVID-19. TCRdb's copy holds only in-frame clones and misses some; the assay was immunoSEQ multiplex PCR. The profile shows about 14,000 clones, approximately 86% of them singletons. Sequenced sample: peripheral blood. These receptors all come from a human donor in a cohort sampled during active COVID-19. The conserved cysteine and the conserved F or W are not part of the CDR3 here. Where a row states a size, it is once, few, many or the class of an expanded clone; other rows omit it.

j_call v_call clone_size cdr3_aa
TRBJ2-2 TRBV27 NA ASSLSSPGRRGLF
TRBJ1-2 TRBV28 NA ASSPNRANYGYT
TRBJ2-2 TRBV6-5 NA ASSKEDLRTGELF
TRBJ2-3 TRBV20-1 NA SASLESSTDTQY
TRBJ1-1 TRBV14 NA ASSQDLGQARNTEAF
TRBJ2-1 TRBV4-2 NA ASRPLLKRGSYNEQF
TRBJ1-2 TRBV6-5 few ATRRVAGYT
TRBJ2-2 TRBV12-5 NA ASGLVHSGQGATGELF
TRBJ2-3 TRBV5-1 NA ASSLSGLAATDTQY
TRBJ1-2 TRBV6-6 NA ASSTGIYGYT
TRBJ2-7 TRBV3-1/TRBV3-2 NA ASSPPTGDYEQY
TRBJ2-7 TRBV10-3 NA AIGRENTYEQY
TRBJ2-3 TRBV12-2 NA ASRKGSVTQY
TRBJ2-1 TRBV12-5 NA ASGLDGTGAYNEQF
TRBJ2-3 TRBV28 NA ASSLSGGATSTDTQY
TRBJ2-1 TRBV5-1 NA ASSHLAGGGDEQF
TRBJ2-7 TRBV11-3 NA ASSPGLDNYEQY
TRBJ2-7 TRBV27 NA ASSPRTRRYEQY
TRBJ1-1 TRBV9 once ASSVVSGSQGF
TRBJ2-1 TRBV7-6 NA ASSAASGRAYNEQF
TRBJ1-2 TRBV5-6 once ASSRGGERYT
TRBJ1-4 TRBV29-1 NA SVVPGSATNEKLF
TRBJ2-2 TRBV9 NA ASRDGGPGRELF
TRBJ1-5 TRBV28 NA ASSFRIDQPQH
TRBJ2-7 TRBV24-1 once ATSDPGQGKWQY
TRBJ1-2 TRBV10-1 NA ASSVRGSGYT
TRBJ2-7 TRBV5-1 NA ASSLGLTSSSYEQY
TRBJ1-1 TRBV28 NA ASSLPGQLNTEAF
TRBJ2-2 TRBV27 NA ASNTLGQGALNTGELF
TRBJ2-7 TRBV27 NA ASSYRDNYEQY